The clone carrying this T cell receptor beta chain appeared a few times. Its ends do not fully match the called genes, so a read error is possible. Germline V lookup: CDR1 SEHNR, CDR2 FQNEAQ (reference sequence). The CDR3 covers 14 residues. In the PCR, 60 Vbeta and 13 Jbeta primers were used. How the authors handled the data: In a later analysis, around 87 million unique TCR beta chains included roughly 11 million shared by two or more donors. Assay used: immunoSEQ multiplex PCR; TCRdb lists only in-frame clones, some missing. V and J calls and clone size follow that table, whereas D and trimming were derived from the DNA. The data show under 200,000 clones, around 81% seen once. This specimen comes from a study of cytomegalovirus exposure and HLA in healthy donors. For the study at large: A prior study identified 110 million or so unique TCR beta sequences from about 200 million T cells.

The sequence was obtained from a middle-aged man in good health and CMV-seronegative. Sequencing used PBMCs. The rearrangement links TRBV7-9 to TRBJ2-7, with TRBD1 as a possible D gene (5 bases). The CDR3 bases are TGTTCCAGCAGCCGCCTCACAGGTACCTACGAGCAGTACTTC. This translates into CSSSRLTGTYEQYF.